The 30 T cell receptor beta chains below all came from one sample that was sequenced in a study of blood T cell repertoires in COVID-19. TCRdb's table, derived via immunoSEQ multiplex PCR, lists solely in-frame clones and lacks some. This table holds approximately 140,000 clones, around 89% found once. Sequencing input: peripheral blood. The receptors derive from a man younger than 35 with COVID-19, enrolled during active disease.

V is TRBV5-6 and J is TRBJ2-7; 10 nucleotides align to TRBD1. The CDR3 is made up of 15 amino acids. CDR1 is SGHDT and CDR2 is YYEEEE in the germline V gene. V shed 1 base and J 1 base; nucleotides not matched to a gene: 2. This chain's CDR3 is CASSLMGQGSYEQYF. CDR3 in DNA: TGTGCCAGCAGCTTGATGGGACAGGGGTCCTACGAGCAGTACTTC.

This clone has only one observation. The gene calls are TRBV9 and TRBJ1-1; 8 nucleotides agree with TRBD1. This CDR3 is built from 15 residues. Germline lookup yields CDR1 SGDLS and CDR2 YYNGEE. V lost 4 bases and J lost 1; bases outside the gene matches: 6. The DNA of the CDR3 is TGTGCCAGCAGCTCCGGACAGGGCACGAACACTGAAGCTTTCTTT. It yields the protein CASSSGQGTNTEAFF.

CDR3 DNA: TGTGCCAGCAGTCCCGCCGGGGGGGACGAGCAGTACTTC. Translation: CASSPAGGDEQYF. V and J are TRBV28 and TRBJ2-7, with 8 bases aligning to TRBD2. With 5 bases clipped from V and 5 bases from J, the junction kept 5 bases outside the gene matches. The CDR3 totals 13 residues. CDR1 MDHEN and CDR2 SYDVKM come from the germline V gene.

The J gene is TRBJ1-2, the V gene TRBV4-1, with TRBD1 identical over 7 bases. Looked up from germline, CDR1 is MGHRA and CDR2 is YSYEKL. Trimming cost V 3 bases and J 4 bases; bases outside gene matches: 8. The CDR3 covers 15 residues. The CDR3 DNA reads TGCGCCAGCAGCCAGGCCGACAGGGCGATCTATGGCTACACCTTC. Its translation is CASSQADRAIYGYTF.

The chain is built from TRBV4-3 and TRBJ2-7, with a tentative D call TRBD1 (6 bases). Trimming stripped 3 bases from V and 0 bases from J, with 6 bases between. Germline CDR1 LGHNA, CDR2 YSLEER. This CDR3 comprises 13 residues. This CDR3 is CASSQDSSYEQYF. DNA for the CDR3: TGCGCCAGCAGCCAGGACAGCTCCTACGAGCAGTACTTC.

The chain joins TRBV21-1 to TRBJ1-2; TRBD1 reflects the table's D call only, with no check against the DNA. TRBV21-1 is annotated as a pseudogene. This CDR3 is 14 amino acids long. The CDR3 reads CASSKVSQGDGYTF. CDR3 nucleotide sequence: TGTGCCAGCAGCAAAGTTAGCCAGGGGGATGGCTACACCTTC.

This clone occurred a few times. CDR3 sequence reads: CASSFFAAATGVIEQFF. CDR3 in DNA: TGCGCCAGCAGCTTTTTTGCCGCCGCGACAGGGGTTATTGAGCAGTTCTTC. The rearrangement joins TRBV5-1 to TRBJ2-1, with TRBD1 matching 8 bases. This CDR3 spans 17 amino acids. Germline-derived CDR1 and CDR2 are SGHRS and YFSETQ. The V segment lost 2 bases and the J segment 9 bases; nucleotides outside the gene matches: 16.

This clone has only one observation. The chain carries TRBV2 and TRBJ2-3, with TRBD1 identical over 12 bases. After removal of 8 bases from V and 2 bases from J, the junction contained 14 bases not matched to a gene. CDR1 is SNHLY, CDR2 FYNNEI, per germline. CDR3 size: 18 residues. The CDR3 DNA reads as TGTGCCAGCTCTACTCGGCAGGGGACAGGGGGCCTCACAGATACGCAGTATTTT. It specifies CASSTRQGTGGLTDTQYF.

The gene calls are TRBV25-1 and TRBJ2-2; 7 positions match TRBD1. This CDR3 comprises 14 residues. J was trimmed by 3 bases and V by 4 bases; bases with no gene match: 2. CDR1 is MGHDK and CDR2 is SYGVNS in the germline V gene. The CDR3 coding sequence is TGTGCCAGCAGTGGTGGGACAGACACCGGGGAGCTGTTTTTT. This sequence encodes CASSGGTDTGELFF. Drawing the rest from reference TRBV25-1 and TRBJ2-2, the complete variable domain is EADIYQTPRYLVIGTGKKITLECSQTMGHDKMYWYQQDPGMELHLIHYSYGVNSTEKGDLSSESTVSRIRTEHFPLTLESARPSHTSQYLCASSGGTDTGELFFGEGSRLTVL.

CDR3 sequence reads: CASSYSGTLGQYF. The CDR3 coding sequence is TGTGCCAGCAGTTATTCAGGGACACTCGGGCAGTATTTT. The chain joins TRBV6-5 to TRBJ2-3; possibly TRBD1 for D (6 bases). CDR1 is MNHEY, CDR2 SVGAGI, per germline. The CDR3 totals 13 residues. The V and J ends lost 3 bases and 11 bases respectively, with 15 bases between them.

On this clone: Germline and junction disagree at one end, which may indicate a read error. In DNA, the CDR3 is TGTGCCAGCAGTCGACAGGGTAGGAGTGAAAAACTGCTTTTT. Translated: CASSRQGRSEKLLF. The chain employs TRBV6-5 and TRBJ1-4, with 7 bases that match TRBD1. The CDR3 has 14 amino acids. The germline gives CDR1 MNHEY, CDR2 SVGAGI.

V is TRBV11-2 and J is TRBJ2-7, with a possible D match to TRBD1 (6 bases). In germline, CDR1 is SGHAT, CDR2 FQNNGV. The CDR3 is made up of 17 amino acids. V was trimmed by 1 base and J by 2 bases, leaving 18 bases between them. CDR3 residues: CASSLGLGAGFTYEQYF. The CDR3 DNA reads TGTGCCAGCAGCTTAGGGCTGGGGGCGGGTTTCACCTACGAGCAGTACTTC.

This chain uses TRBV5-6 with TRBJ1-1; no firm D call. Germline-derived CDR1 and CDR2 are SGHDT and YYEEEE. The CDR3 is 12 amino acids. V was cut by 0 bases and J by 5 bases, with 5 bases left in between. DNA of the CDR3: TGTGCCAGCAGCTTGGCGAGGACTGAAGCTTTCTTT. It codes for CASSLARTEAFF.

The chain employs TRBV7-2 and TRBJ2-7, with TRBD1 matching 8 bases. The trim removed 4 bases at V and 2 bases at J, leaving 7 bases unmatched. The CDR3 loop spans 15 amino acids. Germline CDR1 SGHTA, CDR2 FQGNSA. The DNA of the CDR3 is TGTGCCAGCAGCTGGGGACAGGACCCAGCCTACGAGCAGTACTTC. Its protein product is CASSWGQDPAYEQYF.

The genes are TRBV30 and TRBJ1-5, with unresolved D. Germline V gene lookup returns CDR1 GTSNPN and CDR2 SVGIG (reference sequence). The V and J ends lost 2 bases and 6 bases respectively, with 11 bases between them. This CDR3 region has 13 residues. The CDR3 coding sequence is TGTGCCTGGAGTTACACCCCGGGTCAGCCCCAGCATTTT. Translation gives CAWSYTPGQPQHF.

This rearrangement joins TRBV9 to TRBJ1-2, with 7 bases matching TRBD1. With V trimmed by 3 bases and J by 5 bases, 4 bases remained unmatched. Germline V CDR1 and CDR2: SGDLS, YYNGEE. This CDR3 region has 13 residues. CDR3 bases: TGTGCCAGCAGCGAGGGCAGGGGGTATGGCTACACCTTC. Amino acids: CASSEGRGYGYTF.

Only a few counts were recorded for this clone. J is TRBJ2-5 and V is TRBV5-1, with TRBD2 identical over 13 bases. V trimming: 4 bases; J trimming: 5 bases; junction bases outside the gene matches: 5. The germline CDR1 and CDR2 sequences are SGHRS and YFSETQ. There are 15 residues in the CDR3. CDR3 residues: CASSGLAGVEETQYF. The CDR3 nucleotides read TGCGCCAGCAGCGGACTAGCGGGAGTAGAGGAGACCCAGTACTTC.

V gene TRBV7-2 combines with J gene TRBJ1-2; TRBD1 matches at 9 bases. V lost 4 bases, J lost 8 bases, and 11 bases stayed unmatched. Germline-derived CDR1 and CDR2 are SGHTA and FQGNSA. The CDR3 is 15 amino acids. Here the CDR3 DNA reads TGTGCCAGCAGCTGGGTAACAGGGGGCGCTGAGGGCTACACCTTC. It yields the protein CASSWVTGGAEGYTF.

The chain carries TRBV6-6 and TRBJ2-3; 7 bases agree with TRBD1. The ends lost 1 base at V and 3 bases at J; junction bases unmatched: 1. The germline V gene encodes CDR1 MNHNY and CDR2 SVGAGI (reference sequence). This CDR3 has 14 residues. CDR3 amino acids: CASSYLQGTDTQYF. CDR3 in DNA: TGTGCCAGCAGTTACTTACAGGGGACAGATACGCAGTATTTT.

The gene calls are TRBV2 and TRBJ2-7; 7 nucleotides agree with TRBD1. Germline CDR1 and CDR2: SNHLY and FYNNEI. This CDR3 is 14 amino acids long. J was trimmed by 2 bases and V by 10 bases; bases with no gene match: 11. In nucleotides, the CDR3 is TGTGCCACCTTAAGACAGGGAGTTGCCTACGAGCAGTACTTC. Translation gives CATLRQGVAYEQYF. Looking up the rest from reference TRBV2 and TRBJ2-7 gives the full variable domain: EPEVTQTPSHQVTQMGQEVILRCVPISNHLYFYWYRQILGQKVEFLVSFYNNEISEKSEIFDDQFSVERPDGSNFTLKIRSTKLEDSAMYFCATLRQGVAYEQYFGPGTRLTVT.

The V and J genes are TRBV6-5 and TRBJ1-6; perhaps TRBD1 as D (5 bases). Germline lookup yields CDR1 MNHEY and CDR2 SVGAGI. The CDR3 spans 13 residues. Trimming took off 6 bases at V and 10 bases at J, with 13 bases between the two ends. The CDR3 here is CASRMTEGSPLHF. CDR3 bases: TGTGCCAGCAGAATGACGGAGGGGTCACCCCTCCACTTT.

The chain combines TRBV5-1 with TRBJ2-6, with D possibly being TRBD1 (5 bases). The germline CDR1 and CDR2 sequences are SGHRS and YFSETQ. The CDR3 is 17 residues long. Trimming removed 5 bases from V and 0 bases from J, with 15 bases in between. The CDR3 is CASRHQGALSGANVLTF. CDR3 coding DNA: TGCGCCAGCAGACATCAGGGTGCGCTCTCTGGGGCCAACGTCCTGACTTTC. Supplemented by reference TRBV5-1 and TRBJ2-6, the full variable domain reads KAGVTQTPRYLIKTRGQQVTLSCSPISGHRSVSWYQQTPGQGLQFLFEYFSETQRNKGNFPGRFSGRQFSNSRSEMNVSTLELGDSALYLCASRHQGALSGANVLTFGAGSRLTVL.

The chain recombines TRBV6-2 or TRBV6-3 with TRBJ2-2, with 7 bases lining up with TRBD1. V lost 6 bases and J lost 3; bases outside the gene matches: 16. CDR1 MNHEY and CDR2 SVGEGT come from the germline V gene. This CDR3 is built from 18 residues. In nucleotides, the CDR3 is TGTGCCAGCAGCCCTAGAGTGACAGGGATTGGGGACACCGGGGAGCTGTTTTTT. This codes for CASSPRVTGIGDTGELFF.

V and J are TRBV12-3 or TRBV12-4 and TRBJ2-7; possibly TRBD2 for D (5 bases). Trimming stripped 3 bases from V and 9 bases from J, with 12 bases between. The CDR3 is 12 residues long. DNA of the CDR3: TGTGCCAGCAGTTTCGGGCTAGCAGGGCAGTACTTC. Residues: CASSFGLAGQYF.

The CDR3 region has the DNA TGTGCCAGCAGCTTAGATGGGAGACTTGAGCAGTTCTTC. Translating gives CASSLDGRLEQFF. The chain links TRBV7-2 to TRBJ2-1, with a possible D match to TRBD2 (5 bases). Germline V gene lookup returns CDR1 SGHTA and CDR2 FQGNSA. The CDR3 contains 13 residues. Trimming stripped 1 base from V and 9 bases from J, with 10 bases between.

J is TRBJ2-3 and V is TRBV29-1; D remains ambiguous. The V end lost 0 bases, the J end lost 4 bases, and 8 bases lay between the germline ends. Per the germline V gene, CDR1 is SQVTM and CDR2 is ANQGSEA. The CDR3 has 13 residues. CDR3 DNA sequence: TGCAGCGTTGAAGATTTAGTTTCAGATACGCAGTATTTT. It specifies CSVEDLVSDTQYF.

The chain couples TRBV7-9 to TRBJ2-5, with 10 bases aligning to TRBD1. CDR3 length equals 15 residues. Germline values: CDR1 SEHNR, CDR2 FQNEAQ (reference sequence). V shed 3 bases and J 5 bases; nucleotides not matched to a gene: 6. This chain's CDR3 is CASSFPGQGRETQYF. The CDR3 DNA reads TGTGCCAGCAGCTTCCCGGGACAGGGGAGGGAGACCCAGTACTTC.

The chain combines TRBV2 with TRBJ1-2; tentative D call: TRBD1 (6 bases). The CDR3 sequence is 13 residues long. Trimming left V 7 bases short and J 8 bases short, with 17 bases between. CDR1 is SNHLY and CDR2 is FYNNEI in the germline V gene. Here the CDR3 DNA reads TGTGCCAGCATTCGGGACAACAGTCAAGGCTACACCTTC. It is translated as CASIRDNSQGYTF.

This clone was seen a few times. DNA of the CDR3: TGTGCCAGCCGGGGGAGAGACTATGGCTACACCTTC. It is translated as CASRGRDYGYTF. The rearrangement links TRBV27 to TRBJ1-2; TRBD1 is a possible D gene (5 bases). The CDR3 has 12 amino acids. CDR1 is MNHEY and CDR2 is SMNVEV in the germline V gene (reference sequence). The V end lost 8 bases, the J end lost 3 bases, and 10 bases lay between the germline ends.

V usage is TRBV6-5 and J usage is TRBJ1-6, with D possibly matching TRBD1 (5 bases). CDR3 length: 16 residues. From germline, CDR1 is MNHEY and CDR2 SVGAGI. V was shortened by 0 bases and J by 7 bases, with 13 bases between the two germline ends. CDR3 sequence (DNA): TGTGCCAGCAGTTACTCGGACGGGGGTTGGAATTCACCCCTCCACTTT. It translates to CASSYSDGGWNSPLHF.